These 32 T cell receptor beta chains share one sample of origin, sequenced in a study of blood T cell repertoires in COVID-19. Profiled with immunoSEQ multiplex PCR; TCRdb holds only in-frame clones, not every one. The table has about 120,000 clones, over 75% seen once. The sequencing sample was made of peripheral blood. The receptors come from a man in his fifties or sixties with acute or convalescent COVID-19.

The chain employs TRBV10-2 and TRBJ2-1, with 8 bases identical to TRBD2. CDR1 and CDR2 from the germline V gene are WSHSY and SAAADI. The CDR3 covers 13 residues. The V segment lost 6 bases and the J segment 8 bases; nucleotides outside the gene matches: 6. For the CDR3, the DNA is TGCGCCAGCAGGAGCGGGAGATGGGATGAGCAGTTCTTC. As protein: CASRSGRWDEQFF.

The chain couples TRBV7-2 to TRBJ1-1, with unresolved D. This CDR3 has 14 amino acids. Germline V gives CDR1 SGHTA, CDR2 FQGNSA. The V gene lost 3 bases and the J gene lost 1 base, with 9 bases spanning the gap. The CDR3 protein is CASSFQVRNTEAFF. CDR3 bases: TGTGCCAGCAGCTTTCAGGTGAGGAACACTGAAGCTTTCTTT.

This clone was picked up one time. The V call is TRBV13, the J call TRBJ2-6, with D possibly matching TRBD1 (6 bases). The CDR3 sequence is 15 residues long. Per germline, CDR1 PRHDT and CDR2 FYEKMQ (reference sequence). Trimming cost V 4 bases and J 4 bases, with 11 bases left between them. CDR3 sequence reads: CASSSTGPGANVLTF. CDR3 coding DNA: TGTGCCAGCAGCTCCACAGGGCCCGGGGCCAACGTCCTGACTTTC.

The CDR3 DNA sequence: TGTGCCAGCAGCTTGGGCGCGGGATTTTACTACGAGCAGTACTTC. This codes for CASSLGAGFYYEQYF. J is TRBJ2-7 and V is TRBV7-8; a possible D gene is TRBD2 (6 bases). From germline, CDR1 is SGHVS and CDR2 FQNEAQ. V was clipped by 3 bases and J by 3 bases, with 15 bases between them. The length of the CDR3 is 15 residues. The full variable domain, rest sourced from reference TRBV7-8 and TRBJ2-7, is GAGVSQSPRYKVAKRGQDVALRCDPISGHVSLFWYQQALGQGPEFLTYFQNEAQLDKSGLPSDRFFAERPEGSVSTLKIQRTQQEDSAVYLCASSLGAGFYYEQYFGPGTRLTVT.

The chain carries TRBV5-1 and TRBJ2-5; 9 bases agree with TRBD2. The length of the CDR3 is 16 residues. Trimming at V came to 4 bases and at J to 0 bases, leaving 7 bases not matched to a gene. Germline V gene data show CDR1 as SGHRS and CDR2 as YFSETQ. DNA for the CDR3: TGCGCCAGCAGCCCGGGGGCTAGCGGGGACCAAGAGACCCAGTACTTC. The encoded protein is CASSPGASGDQETQYF.

This chain uses TRBV5-1 with TRBJ1-4, with no clear D. Germline CDR1 and CDR2: SGHRS and YFSETQ. Deletions cut 3 bases from V and 0 bases from J, with 6 bases between. There are 14 residues in the CDR3. The CDR3 here is CASSSTATNEKLFF. CDR3 in DNA: TGCGCCAGCAGCTCGACTGCAACTAATGAAAAACTGTTTTTT.

V is TRBV19 and J is TRBJ1-4; D remains unclear. The CDR3 extends over 15 amino acids. Germline CDR1 and CDR2: LNHDA and SQIVND (reference sequence). With 3 bases removed from V and 6 bases from J, the gap between germline ends came to 14 bases. CDR3 DNA: TGTGCCAGTAGTATCAATCGGGAAAGGGATGAAAAACTGTTTTTT. This translates into CASSINRERDEKLFF.

The chain combines TRBV15 with TRBJ2-7; 9 bases agree with TRBD1. V gave up 3 bases and J gave up 4 bases; unmatched junction bases: 4. The CDR3 length is 14 residues. Germline loops: CDR1 LNHNV, CDR2 YYDKDF (reference sequence). CDR3 loop: CATSRGQGLYEQYF. The CDR3 bases are TGTGCCACCAGCAGGGGACAGGGTTTGTACGAGCAGTACTTC.

Here the CDR3 reads CASSQGETGGYEQYF. The CDR3 nucleotides read TGTGCCAGCAGCCAAGGCGAGACAGGGGGTTACGAGCAGTACTTC. V is TRBV7-9 and J is TRBJ2-7; the match to TRBD1 covers 9 bases. V lost 5 bases and J lost 4; bases outside the gene matches: 9. Germline V gene data show CDR1 as SEHNR and CDR2 as FQNEAQ (reference sequence). The CDR3 consists of 15 residues. The whole variable domain, filled in from reference TRBV7-9 and TRBJ2-7, reads DTGVSQNPRHKITKRGQNVTFRCDPISEHNRLYWYRQTLGQGPEFLTYFQNEAQLEKSRLLSDRFSAERPKGSFSTLEIQRTEQGDSAMYLCASSQGETGGYEQYFGPGTRLTVT.

V and J are TRBV6-6 and TRBJ2-4; TRBD1 matches at 12 bases. V lost 2 bases and J lost 5; bases outside the gene matches: 1. This CDR3 has 15 residues. Germline V lookup: CDR1 MNHNY, CDR2 SVGAGI (reference sequence). The CDR3, as DNA: TGTGCCAGCAGTTACGGGACAGGGGGCCAAAACATTCAGTACTTC. Translation: CASSYGTGGQNIQYF.

This clone has just a few counts. Other nucleotide sequences in the sample specify the same CDR3. The chain links TRBV6-5 to TRBJ2-7; TRBD1 matches at 9 bases. The CDR3 extends over 13 amino acids. V gave up 6 bases and J gave up 4 bases; unmatched junction bases: 4. The germline V gene has CDR1 MNHEY and CDR2 SVGAGI. CDR3 sequence (DNA): TGTGCCAGCAGCCTCGGACAGGGGTACGAGCAGTACTTC. This translates into CASSLGQGYEQYF.

The V and J genes are TRBV10-2 and TRBJ2-5, with D tentatively TRBD2 (7 bases). CDR1 WSHSY and CDR2 SAAADI come from the germline V gene. V lost 8 bases and J 5 bases, leaving 24 bases between the germline ends. The CDR3 sequence is 16 residues long. The CDR3 coding sequence is TGCGCCAGCGGGGGCGGAAGGAGGGGGGGCGCCGAGACCCAGTACTTC. Encoded protein: CASGGGRRGGAETQYF.

The sample holds a few counts of this clone. The rearrangement links TRBV5-5 to TRBJ1-5, with D tentatively TRBD1 (6 bases). CDR1 and CDR2 (germline): SGHKS, YYEKEE (reference sequence). V lost 0 bases and J lost 7, with 11 bases in between. This CDR3 is 14 amino acids long. The CDR3 DNA reads as TGTGCCAGCAGCTTGGTGGCAGGGGCACAGCCCCAGCATTTT. Amino acids: CASSLVAGAQPQHF.

CDR3 sequence (DNA): TGTGCCAGCACCCAACGGGATTTGAACATTCAGTACTTC. Translating gives CASTQRDLNIQYF. The J gene is TRBJ2-4, the V gene TRBV6-5; D might be TRBD2 (5 bases). The CDR3 covers 13 residues. Germline-derived CDR1 and CDR2 are MNHEY and SVGAGI. V was shortened by 7 bases and J by 7 bases, with 14 bases between the two germline ends.

The chain carries TRBV25-1 and TRBJ1-1; D gene uncertain. The germline V gene encodes CDR1 MGHDK and CDR2 SYGVNS. The V and J ends lost 5 bases and 11 bases respectively, with 12 bases between them. The CDR3 totals 11 residues. The CDR3 DNA follows: TGTGCCAGCAGTACCCCCGGAGGGGCTTTCTTT. This translates into CASSTPGGAFF.

This rearrangement joins TRBV28 to TRBJ2-7; TRBD2 might be the D (5 bases). The V and J ends lost 6 bases and 7 bases respectively, with 10 bases between them. Germline CDR1 MDHEN, CDR2 SYDVKM. CDR3 size: 11 residues. As DNA, the CDR3 is TGTGCCAGCAGCACTCGGGGAGAGCAGTACTTC. Protein: CASSTRGEQYF.

This rearrangement joins TRBV3-1 (or the pseudogene TRBV3-2) to TRBJ2-3; no clear D. Per the germline V gene, CDR1 is LGHDT and CDR2 is YNNKEL (reference sequence). The CDR3 covers 14 residues. V was pared by 2 bases and J by 0 bases, with 6 bases between. CDR3 region: CASSQQRSTDTQYF. CDR3 nucleotides: TGTGCCAGCAGCCAACAGCGTAGCACAGATACGCAGTATTTT.

This rearrangement joins TRBV27 to TRBJ1-1; possibly TRBD1 for D (5 bases). Per the germline V gene, CDR1 is MNHEY and CDR2 is SMNVEV (reference sequence). The V gene lost 5 bases and the J gene lost 3 bases, with 7 bases spanning the gap. This CDR3 is 12 amino acids long. CDR3 DNA: TGTGCCAGCAGTAAGACAGACACTGAAGCTTTCTTT. The encoded protein is CASSKTDTEAFF.

This sequence joins TRBV7-2 and TRBJ1-6, with 8 nucleotides matching TRBD1. The CDR3 covers 15 residues. V gave up 5 bases and J gave up 7 bases; unmatched junction bases: 7. CDR1 is SGHTA, CDR2 FQGNSA, per germline. The CDR3 nucleotides read TGTGCCAGCAGCCGTCAGACAGGGGAAAATTCACCCCTCCACTTT. Protein sequence: CASSRQTGENSPLHF.

The rearrangement joins TRBV11-1 to TRBJ2-5, with a weak D call TRBD2 (7 bases). The germline V gene encodes CDR1 SGHAT and CDR2 FQDESV (reference sequence). The V end lost 5 bases, the J end lost 5 bases, and 15 bases lay between the germline ends. CDR3 length equals 14 residues. In nucleotides, the CDR3 is TGTGCCAGCAGCATCTGGGGGGGGCAGGAGACCCAGTACTTC. Translating it yields CASSIWGGQETQYF.

The rearrangement joins TRBV10-3 to TRBJ1-1; 7 positions agree with TRBD1. Germline assignment: CDR1 ENHRY and CDR2 SYGVKD. This CDR3 has 13 residues. V trimming: 6 bases; J trimming: 3 bases; junction bases outside the gene matches: 4. The CDR3 DNA reads as TGTGCCATCAGGCCCACAGGGGACACTGAAGCTTTCTTT. As protein: CAIRPTGDTEAFF.

This chain links TRBV6-5 with TRBJ1-6; D not resolved. The germline V and J ends were trimmed by 3 bases and 7 bases, with 7 bases remaining between them. The germline CDR1 and CDR2 sequences are MNHEY and SVGAGI. The CDR3 spans 13 residues. DNA of the CDR3: TGTGCCAGCAGTTATGGGGAGAATTCACCCCTCCACTTT. Translation gives CASSYGENSPLHF.

This clone was recorded once. V and J are TRBV29-1 and TRBJ2-2; 10 bases fit TRBD1. The CDR3 is 14 amino acids. CDR1 is SQVTM, CDR2 ANQGSEA, per germline. With V trimmed by 7 bases and J by 6 bases, 8 bases remained unmatched. CDR3 bases: TGCAGCGCCTACGGACAGGGGGGTGCCGGGGAGCTGTTTTTT. Protein: CSAYGQGGAGELFF.

V is TRBV28 and J is TRBJ2-3, with 8 positions matching TRBD1. Germline V gives CDR1 MDHEN, CDR2 SYDVKM. J lost 3 bases, V lost 4 bases, and 6 bases had no gene match. The CDR3 has 15 residues. As DNA, the CDR3 is TGTGCCAGCAGTTCAGGAGGACAGGGTACAGATACGCAGTATTTT. Amino acids: CASSSGGQGTDTQYF.

The genes are TRBV10-3 and TRBJ1-1; a weak D match, TRBD1 (6 bases). The CDR3 length is 13 residues. Trimming stripped 6 bases from V and 5 bases from J, with 13 bases between. Germline values: CDR1 ENHRY, CDR2 SYGVKD. Written as DNA, the CDR3 is TGTGCCATCAGGGACAGCGGGGGGACTGAAGCTTTCTTT. Protein sequence: CAIRDSGGTEAFF.

The chain combines TRBV11-3 with TRBJ2-1; TRBD2 agrees at 7 bases. J was trimmed by 6 bases and V by 3 bases; bases with no gene match: 2. Germline V gene sequence: CDR1 SGHNT, CDR2 YENEEA. The length of the CDR3 is 13 residues. The CDR3, as DNA: TGTGCCAGCAGCTTCGGACTAGGCAATGAGCAGTTCTTC. Its protein is CASSFGLGNEQFF.

V gene TRBV12-3 or TRBV12-4 combines with J gene TRBJ1-2, with TRBD1 matching 7 bases. Unmatched junction bases numbered 6, after V lost 5 bases and J lost 6 bases. CDR3 length: 13 amino acids. CDR3 nucleotide sequence: TGTGCCAGCAGTCCCCGGGACAGCCATGGCTACACCTTC. Encoded protein: CASSPRDSHGYTF.

The V gene is TRBV6-2 or TRBV6-3, the J gene TRBJ2-5; 11 bases match TRBD1. The CDR3 has 16 residues. Germline assignment: CDR1 MNHEY and CDR2 SVGEGT. J gave up 3 bases and V 4 bases, and 7 bases lay outside the gene matches. CDR3 amino acids: CASSSLGTGGEETQYF. DNA for the CDR3: TGTGCCAGCAGTTCACTCGGGACAGGGGGAGAAGAGACCCAGTACTTC.

This clone was recorded only once. V is TRBV28 and J is TRBJ1-2; 9 bases align to TRBD1. The CDR3 covers 14 residues. V lost 3 bases, J lost 4 bases, and 3 bases stayed unmatched. Germline CDR1 reads MDHEN; CDR2 reads SYDVKM. This CDR3 reads CASSLTGGFYGYTF. CDR3 DNA sequence: TGTGCCAGCAGTTTGACAGGGGGTTTCTATGGCTACACCTTC.

V gene TRBV6-1 combines with J gene TRBJ2-5; 12 nucleotides align to TRBD2. The CDR3 runs to 17 residues. Germline assignment: CDR1 MNHNS and CDR2 SASEGT. Trimming cost V 2 bases and J 5 bases; bases outside gene matches: 9. The CDR3 DNA is TGTGCCAGCAGTGAATGGGCTAGCGGGAGGGCCGAGGAGACCCAGTACTTC. This codes for CASSEWASGRAEETQYF.

This clone was counted between two and nine times. The chain carries TRBV4-3 and TRBJ2-1; maybe TRBD2 (7 bases). This CDR3 has 16 amino acids. Trimming took 3 bases from V and 7 from J, leaving 19 bases between them. The germline V gene has CDR1 LGHNA and CDR2 YSLEER. CDR3 sequence (DNA): TGCGCCAGCAGCCACTGGGAGGGGGAACGGGCGAATGAGCAGTTCTTC. It codes for CASSHWEGERANEQFF.

A note on this clone: Other DNA sequences in this specimen translate into the identical CDR3. The chain couples TRBV30 to TRBJ2-6, with TRBD2 as a possible D gene (5 bases). The CDR3 contains 15 residues. Trimming removed 0 bases from V and 0 bases from J, with 6 bases in between. Germline CDR1 GTSNPN, CDR2 SVGIG (reference sequence). The CDR3 loop reads CAWSVGSSGANVLTF. The CDR3 nucleotides read TGTGCCTGGAGTGTAGGGAGCTCTGGGGCCAACGTCCTGACTTTC.